Given below is one T cell receptor beta chain in context. This entry comes from a study of blood T cell repertoires in COVID-19. Overall study context: Material from acute and convalescent COVID-19 was sourced from the United States, Italy and Spain. From T cells, B-cell-depleted T cells, or PBMCs came the material, which was cDNA or gDNA.

J was trimmed by 3 bases and V by 3 bases; bases with no gene match: 6. There are 15 residues in the CDR3. CDR1 and CDR2 (germline): SGHAT, FQNNGV. Authors' methods: Counts of nucleated cells, estimated from reference gene primer amplification, were obtained. Assay used: immunoSEQ multiplex PCR; TCRdb lists only in-frame clones, some missing. V and J calls and clone size come straight from that table; D and trimming were deduced from the DNA. The sample holds 220,000 or so clones; around 84% are singletons and the top ten take 2.9%. This receptor was identified in a man in his fifties or sixties who had recovered from COVID-19. Sequencing was carried out using peripheral blood. The chain is built from TRBV11-2 and TRBJ2-7, with TRBD2 identical over 9 bases. This chain's CDR3 is CASSLASGVGYEQYF. In nucleotides, the CDR3 is TGTGCCAGCAGCTTGGCTAGCGGGGTAGGCTACGAGCAGTACTTC.